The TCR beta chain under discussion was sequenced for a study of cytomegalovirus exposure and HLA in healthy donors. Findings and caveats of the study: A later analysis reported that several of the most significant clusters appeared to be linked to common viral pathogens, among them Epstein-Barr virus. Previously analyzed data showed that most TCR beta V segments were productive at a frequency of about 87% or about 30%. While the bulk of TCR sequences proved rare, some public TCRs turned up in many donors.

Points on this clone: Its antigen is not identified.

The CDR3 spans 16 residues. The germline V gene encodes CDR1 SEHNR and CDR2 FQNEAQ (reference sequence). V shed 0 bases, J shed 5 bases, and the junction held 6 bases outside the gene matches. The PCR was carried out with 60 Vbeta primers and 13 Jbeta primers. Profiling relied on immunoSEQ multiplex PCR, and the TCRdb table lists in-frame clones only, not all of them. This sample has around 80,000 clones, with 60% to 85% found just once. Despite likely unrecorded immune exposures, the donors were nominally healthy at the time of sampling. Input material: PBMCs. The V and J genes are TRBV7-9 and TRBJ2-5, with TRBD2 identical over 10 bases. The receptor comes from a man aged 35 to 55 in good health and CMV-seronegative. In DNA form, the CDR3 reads TGTGCCAGCAGCTTAGCGCGTCTAGCGGGAGTTGAGACCCAGTACTTC. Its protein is CASSLARLAGVETQYF.